This T cell receptor (beta chain) was captured in a study of shared clonotypes between healthy human individuals. V lost 5 bases, J lost 4 bases, and 9 bases stayed unmatched. The CDR3 consists of 16 residues. Germline loops: CDR1 SGHTA, CDR2 FQGNSA. Note on this clone: What it recognizes is unknown.

Study conclusions and caveats: Lower generation probabilities were found for non-shared clonotypes than for those shared by all four donors. The sharing of about 5% of naive CD4 clonotypes was seen across a few donors.

When replicate PCRs were run on sorted subsets, they used approximately 0.2 ug DNA, some 30,000 T cell genomes. This table comes from immunoSEQ multiplex PCR, and its TCRdb copy is limited to in-frame clones, with some not included. Here the sample spans roughly 1.5 million clones, around 98% being singletons. The sample was naive CD4+ T cells sorted from blood. This sample's subset: CD45RA+ positively selected. This chain links TRBV7-2 with TRBJ1-1, with 11 positions matching TRBD1. The receptor's source is a man under 40 in good health. CDR3 region: CASSLHRGTGGTEAFF. In nucleotides, the CDR3 is TGTGCCAGCAGCCTCCACCGGGGGACAGGGGGCACTGAAGCTTTCTTT.